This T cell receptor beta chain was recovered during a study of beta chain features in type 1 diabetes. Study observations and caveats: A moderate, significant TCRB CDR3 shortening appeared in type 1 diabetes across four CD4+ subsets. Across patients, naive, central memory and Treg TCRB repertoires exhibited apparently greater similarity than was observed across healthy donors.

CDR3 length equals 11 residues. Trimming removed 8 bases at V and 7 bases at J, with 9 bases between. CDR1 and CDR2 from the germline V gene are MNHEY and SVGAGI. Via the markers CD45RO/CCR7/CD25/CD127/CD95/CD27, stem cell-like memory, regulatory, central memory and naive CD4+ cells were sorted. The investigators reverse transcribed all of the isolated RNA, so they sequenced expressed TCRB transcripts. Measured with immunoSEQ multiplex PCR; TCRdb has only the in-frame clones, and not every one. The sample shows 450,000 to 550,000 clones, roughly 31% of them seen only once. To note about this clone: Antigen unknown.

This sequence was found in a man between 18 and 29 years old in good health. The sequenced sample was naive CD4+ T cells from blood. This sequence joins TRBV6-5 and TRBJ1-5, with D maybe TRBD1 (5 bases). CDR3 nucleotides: TGTGCCAGCGGCAGGGAACAGCCCCAGCATTTT. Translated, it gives CASGREQPQHF.